This TCR beta chain originates from a study of response to subunit inactivated influenza vaccine. The study, taken as a whole, reports: T cells newly recruited by each seasonal influenza vaccination are few, the authors suggested.

Many counts were recorded for this clonotype. Antigen specificity is unknown. TCRdb recomputed calls from the RT-PCR reads with MiXCR, one row per CDR3 protein. The sample carries around 500,000 distinct CDR3 sequences, approximately 11% recorded once. Source: PBMCs from blood, taken about 40 days after vaccination. The source is a man aged 50-60 years who received an inactivated influenza vaccine.

CDR3 region: CASSQDPQMNTEAFF. Written as DNA, the CDR3 is TGTGCCAGCAGCCAAGATCCTCAAATGAACACTGAAGCTTTCTTT. V is TRBV3-1 and J is TRBJ1-1; D gene uncertain. Between the trimmed V and J ends, which lost 0 bases and 0 bases, there was a span of 8 bases. CDR3 length equals 15 residues. In germline, CDR1 is LGHDT, CDR2 YNNKEL (reference sequence).